This T cell receptor (beta chain) was recovered during a study of identical twins. TCRdb reprocessed the 5' RACE reads via MiXCR and lists one record per CDR3 protein. The sample yields hundreds of thousands of distinct CDR3 sequences, roughly 20% seen once. This CDR3 is built from 14 residues. Germline CDR1 reads KGHSH; CDR2 reads LQKENI. Between the trimmed V and J ends, which lost 3 bases and 6 bases, there was a span of 15 bases. These data were also reused for a study on T cells expressing NK-cell markers. Per that study: All TCR beta repertoires analysed originated from sorted CD3+CD56+NKG2C+, CD3+CD56+NKG2C- and CD3+CD56-NKG2C+ T cells. Dominant NKG2C+ clonotypes accounted for about 1.0-8% of CD8+ T cells in six donors. Topping the CD3+CD56-NKG2C+ fraction as well were these clonotypes, in a few donors.

The J gene is TRBJ2-7, the V gene TRBV18; D may be TRBD2 (5 bases). The sequence was collected from a woman under 30 in good health. The source material was PBMCs. This CDR3 reads CASSPDSPVGEQYF. The CDR3 region has the DNA TGTGCCAGCTCACCGGACTCCCCGGTTGGCGAGCAGTACTTC.